This entry is about one TCR beta chain. The data were obtained in a study of T cell changes during pregnancy in multiple sclerosis. The table came from immunoSEQ multiplex PCR; TCRdb's copy has only in-frame clones and leaves some out. The table shows about 46,000 clones, with around nine tenths occurring only once. The CDR3 spans 14 residues. V gave up 5 bases and J gave up 6 bases; unmatched junction bases: 9. Germline V gives CDR1 SGHNT, CDR2 YENEEA. The specimen was CD4+ T cells from peripheral blood mononuclear cells, collected after pregnancy. This receptor was identified in a female donor with multiple sclerosis, enrolled in a pregnancy study. The chain is built from TRBV11-3 and TRBJ2-7; 8 bases align to TRBD1. CDR3 sequence (DNA): TGTGCCAGCAGCCCCGACAGGGGACGATCCGAGCAGTACTTC. Its protein product is CASSPDRGRSEQYF.